The source of this TCR beta chain is a study of blood T cell repertoires in COVID-19. The junction had 13 bases not matched to a gene; V was cut back by 5 bases and J by 6 bases. Looked up from germline, CDR1 is MNHEY and CDR2 is SVGEGT. This CDR3 region has 16 residues. Only in-frame clones appear in the TCRdb table, and some are missing; sequencing was by immunoSEQ multiplex PCR. This table holds approximately 300,000 clones, about 89% found once. The clonotype was recovered from a woman between 18 and 30 years old who had recovered from COVID-19. This chain links TRBV6-2 or TRBV6-3 with TRBJ2-1, with 7 positions matching TRBD1. The source material was PBMCs or T cells enriched from blood (not recorded which). CDR3 nucleotide sequence: TGTGCCAGCAGTAAGTCCCGGGACAGCACTTCCAATGAGCAGTTCTTC. It is translated as CASSKSRDSTSNEQFF.